In this sample, the clone carrying this T cell receptor (beta chain) turned up a few times. Its antigen remains unknown. This sample stems from a study of identical twins. The germline V and J ends were trimmed by 6 bases and 8 bases, with 16 bases remaining between them. Looked up from germline, CDR1 is SNHLY and CDR2 is FYNNEI. The CDR3 spans 13 residues. Template switching, a step in the protocol, added a universal primer site, and cDNA carried unique molecular identifiers. TCRdb ran MiXCR on the 5' RACE reads and lists one entry per CDR3 protein. The table lists some 460,000 distinct CDR3 sequences, about 14% of them singletons. Study results and limitations: For cord blood, abundant beta clonotypes had fewer insertions, unlike memory repertoires, which showed none.

The donor group consisted entirely of healthy Caucasians. This same sample was also part of a study on yellow fever vaccine responses in identical twins. That paper notes: Twins reportedly had a vaccine T cell response that seemed partly convergent, partly personalized.

The chain recombines TRBV2 with TRBJ1-2; unclear D gene. This TCR was sampled from a woman in her late teens or twenties in good health. The specimen sequenced was CD4+ T cells sorted from blood. CDR3 DNA sequence: TGTGCCAGCAGCGATGACTTGATCGGGGGCTACACCTTC. Amino acids: CASSDDLIGGYTF.